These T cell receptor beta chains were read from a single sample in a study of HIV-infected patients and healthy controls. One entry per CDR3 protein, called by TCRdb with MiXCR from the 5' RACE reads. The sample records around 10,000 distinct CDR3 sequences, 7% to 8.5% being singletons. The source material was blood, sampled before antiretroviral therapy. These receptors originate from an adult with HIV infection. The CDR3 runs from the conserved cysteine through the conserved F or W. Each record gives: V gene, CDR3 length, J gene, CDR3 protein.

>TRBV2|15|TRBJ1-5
CASSELSGVNQPQHF
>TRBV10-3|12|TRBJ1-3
CAIRGTGNTIYF
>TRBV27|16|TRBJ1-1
CASSLGWGLGNTEAFF
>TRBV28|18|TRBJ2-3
CASSLRRDSGGATDTQYF
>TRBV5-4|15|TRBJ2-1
CASRLSGRSYNEQFF
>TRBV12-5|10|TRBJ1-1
CASGGVAAFF
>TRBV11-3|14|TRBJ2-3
CASSSQGPTDTQYF
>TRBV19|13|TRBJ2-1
CASSILGNNEQFF
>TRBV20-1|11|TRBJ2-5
CSANQKETQYF
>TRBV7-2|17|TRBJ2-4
CASSWEGTGLTKNIQYF